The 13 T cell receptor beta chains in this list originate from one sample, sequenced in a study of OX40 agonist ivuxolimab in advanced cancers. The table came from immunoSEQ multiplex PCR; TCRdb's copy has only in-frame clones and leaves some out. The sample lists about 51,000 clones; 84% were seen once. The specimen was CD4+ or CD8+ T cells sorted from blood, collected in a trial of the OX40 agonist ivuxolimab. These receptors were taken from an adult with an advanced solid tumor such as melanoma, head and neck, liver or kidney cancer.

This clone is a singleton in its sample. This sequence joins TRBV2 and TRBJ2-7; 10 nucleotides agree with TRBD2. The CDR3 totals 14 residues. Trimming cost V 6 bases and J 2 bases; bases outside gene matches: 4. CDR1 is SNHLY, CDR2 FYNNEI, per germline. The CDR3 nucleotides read TGTGCCAGCAGCTTAGGACTAGCGGCCTACGAGCAGTACTTC. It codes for CASSLGLAAYEQYF. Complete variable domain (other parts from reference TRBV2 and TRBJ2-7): EPEVTQTPSHQVTQMGQEVILRCVPISNHLYFYWYRQILGQKVEFLVSFYNNEISEKSEIFDDQFSVERPDGSNFTLKIRSTKLEDSAMYFCASSLGLAAYEQYFGPGTRLTVT.

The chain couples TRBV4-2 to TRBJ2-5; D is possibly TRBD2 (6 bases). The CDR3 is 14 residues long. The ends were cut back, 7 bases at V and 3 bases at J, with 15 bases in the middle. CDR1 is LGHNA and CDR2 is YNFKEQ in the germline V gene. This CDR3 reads CASTMVAGKETQYF. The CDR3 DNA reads TGTGCCAGCACAATGGTGGCGGGAAAAGAGACCCAGTACTTC.

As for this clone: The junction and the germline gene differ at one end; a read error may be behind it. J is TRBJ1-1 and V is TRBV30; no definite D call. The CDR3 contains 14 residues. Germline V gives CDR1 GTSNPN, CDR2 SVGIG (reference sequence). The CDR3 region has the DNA TGTGCCTGGAGTGTCGGGGTGGGATACACAGAAGCTTTCTTT. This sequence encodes CAWSVGVGYTEAFF.

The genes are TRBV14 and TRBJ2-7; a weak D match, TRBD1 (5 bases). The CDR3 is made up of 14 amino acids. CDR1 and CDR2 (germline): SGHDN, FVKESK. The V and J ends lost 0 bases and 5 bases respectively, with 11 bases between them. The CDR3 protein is CASSQDVLGDEQYF. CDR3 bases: TGTGCCAGCAGCCAAGATGTCCTAGGGGACGAGCAGTACTTC.

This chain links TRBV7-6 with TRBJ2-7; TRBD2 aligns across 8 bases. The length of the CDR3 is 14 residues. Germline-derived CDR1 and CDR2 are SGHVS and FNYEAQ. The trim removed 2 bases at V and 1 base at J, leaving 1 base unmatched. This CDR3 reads CASSLRGGSYEQYF. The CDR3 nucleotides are TGTGCCAGCAGCTTACGGGGGGGATCCTACGAGCAGTACTTC.

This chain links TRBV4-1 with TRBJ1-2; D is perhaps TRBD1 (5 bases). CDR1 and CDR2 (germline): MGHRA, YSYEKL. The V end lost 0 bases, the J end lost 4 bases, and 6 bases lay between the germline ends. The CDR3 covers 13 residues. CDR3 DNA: TGCGCCAGCAGCCAAGACGGGACCTATGGCTACACCTTC. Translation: CASSQDGTYGYTF.

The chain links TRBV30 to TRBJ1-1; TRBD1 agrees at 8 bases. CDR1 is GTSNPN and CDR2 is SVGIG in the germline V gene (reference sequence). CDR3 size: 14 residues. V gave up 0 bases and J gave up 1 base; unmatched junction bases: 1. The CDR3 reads CAWSVGQGNTEAFF. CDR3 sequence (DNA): TGTGCCTGGAGTGTCGGACAGGGGAACACTGAAGCTTTCTTT.

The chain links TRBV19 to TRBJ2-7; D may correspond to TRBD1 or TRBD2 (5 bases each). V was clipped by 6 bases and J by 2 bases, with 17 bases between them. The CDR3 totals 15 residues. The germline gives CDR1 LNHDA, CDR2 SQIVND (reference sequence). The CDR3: CASSLSPGTTYEQYF. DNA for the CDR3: TGTGCCAGTAGCTTATCACCCGGGACCACCTACGAGCAGTACTTC.

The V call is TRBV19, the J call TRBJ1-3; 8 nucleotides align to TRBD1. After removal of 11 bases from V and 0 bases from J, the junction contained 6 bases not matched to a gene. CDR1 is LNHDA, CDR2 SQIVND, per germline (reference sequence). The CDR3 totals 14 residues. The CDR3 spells CAAGGGSSGNTIYF. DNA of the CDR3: TGTGCCGCAGGGGGCGGGAGCTCTGGAAACACCATATATTTT.

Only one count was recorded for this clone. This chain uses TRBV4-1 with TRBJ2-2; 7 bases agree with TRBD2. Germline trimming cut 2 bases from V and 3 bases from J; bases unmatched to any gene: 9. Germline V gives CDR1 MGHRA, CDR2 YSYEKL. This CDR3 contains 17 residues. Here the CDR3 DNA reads TGCGCCAGCAGCCAAAGTGTGACCAGCGGGGACACCGGGGAGCTGTTTTTT. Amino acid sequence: CASSQSVTSGDTGELFF.

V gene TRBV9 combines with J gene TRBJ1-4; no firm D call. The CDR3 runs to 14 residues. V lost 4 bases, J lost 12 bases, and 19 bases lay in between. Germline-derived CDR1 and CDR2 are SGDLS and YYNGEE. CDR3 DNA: TGTGCCAGCAGCACATCAAATTGGGGTGAGGAACTGTTTTTT. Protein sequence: CASSTSNWGEELFF.

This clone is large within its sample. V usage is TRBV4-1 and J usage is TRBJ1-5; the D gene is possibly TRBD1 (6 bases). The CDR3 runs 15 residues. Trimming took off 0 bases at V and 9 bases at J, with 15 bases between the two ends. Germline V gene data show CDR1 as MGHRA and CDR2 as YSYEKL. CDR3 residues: CASSQETGEGGPQHF. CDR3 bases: TGCGCCAGCAGCCAAGAGACGGGGGAAGGGGGGCCCCAGCATTTT.

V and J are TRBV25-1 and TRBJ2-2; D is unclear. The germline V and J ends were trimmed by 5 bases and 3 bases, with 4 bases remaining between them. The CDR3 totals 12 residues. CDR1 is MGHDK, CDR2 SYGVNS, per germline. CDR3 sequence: CASSFHTGELFF. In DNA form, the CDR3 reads TGTGCCAGCAGTTTTCACACCGGGGAGCTGTTTTTT.